This T cell receptor beta chain was identified in a study of blood T cell repertoires in COVID-19. Assay: immunoSEQ multiplex PCR; the TCRdb copy retains only in-frame clones and omits some. Altogether around 350,000 clones are present, about 87% being singletons, with the ten largest covering around 2.9%. In germline, CDR1 is SGHRS, CDR2 YFSETQ. CDR3 length equals 17 residues. The V end was cut by 0 bases, the J end by 0 bases, with 15 bases between. This sequence was found in a human donor in a cohort sampled during active COVID-19. Sequenced material: peripheral blood. This chain uses TRBV5-1 with TRBJ1-2; D is unresolved. The CDR3 coding sequence is TGCGCCAGCAGCTTGGTTCCCGCCAGGCGTTCTAACTATGGCTACACCTTC. It translates to CASSLVPARRSNYGYTF.